A single TCR beta chain is shown here with its context. Its specificity is unknown. CD8+CD57+ cell expansion had been shown by flow cytometry in patients chosen for sequencing. This specimen comes from a study of CD8+CD57+ T cells in acquired aplastic anemia. Whole-study findings and limits: Patients and controls were found to share 25 to 35 CD8+ CDR3 sequences.

It was genomic DNA that served as the template for profiling TCR beta VDJ and CDR3. From the reads, TCRdb called clonotypes with MiXCR, one entry per CDR3 protein. The table includes roughly 200,000 distinct CDR3 sequences, 50% to 70% detected once. V was pared by 6 bases and J by 8 bases, with 16 bases between. The CDR3 is made up of 14 amino acids. Germline values: CDR1 SNHLY, CDR2 FYNNEI. The TCR sequence derives from a human donor with aplastic anemia. This chain uses TRBV2 with TRBJ2-2, with D perhaps TRBD2 (6 bases). Sequencing was done on a sample of sorted CD4+, CD8+, or CD8+CD57+ T cells (not recorded which) from PBMCs. Here the CDR3 reads CASRASAGIGELFF. As DNA, the CDR3 is TGTGCCAGCAGGGCTAGCGCCGGGATTGGGGAGCTGTTTTTT.